This passage covers 2 T cell receptor beta chains from one sample sequenced in a study of blood T cell repertoires in COVID-19. Profiled with immunoSEQ multiplex PCR; TCRdb holds only in-frame clones, not every one. Here the sample spans around 92,000 clones, 75% to 85% being singletons. Sequencing was carried out using peripheral blood. The receptors were gathered from a woman older than 75 with acute or convalescent COVID-19.

This clone was counted only a few times. The chain employs TRBV20-1 and TRBJ1-1; D perhaps matches TRBD1 (5 bases). Germline lookup yields CDR1 DFQATT and CDR2 SNEGSKA (reference sequence). Trimming removed 3 bases at V and 6 bases at J, with 17 bases between. This CDR3 contains 14 residues. CDR3 in DNA: TGCAGTGCTAGTCCGCCTCAGGGTGTGGCTGAAGCTTTCTTT. Amino acid sequence: CSASPPQGVAEAFF.

This clone was detected a few times. V gene TRBV3-1 (or the pseudogene TRBV3-2) combines with J gene TRBJ2-7, with 9 bases identical to TRBD2. V shed 3 bases, J shed 3 bases, and the junction held 9 bases outside the gene matches. The CDR3 has 16 residues. Germline assignment: CDR1 LGHDT and CDR2 YNNKEL (reference sequence). The CDR3 DNA reads as TGTGCCAGCAGCCACACCCTTAGCGGGAGCGGCTACGAGCAGTACTTC. This translates into CASSHTLSGSGYEQYF.